Below are 15 T cell receptor beta chains sequenced from a single sample in a study of beta chain features in type 1 diabetes. Study-wide findings and caveats: Significant though moderate, a shortening of TCRB CDR3s appeared in all four CD4+ subsets of Type 1 diabetes patients.

No cognate antigen is known for these TCRs. Expressed TCRB transcripts were sequenced because the isolated RNA had all been reverse transcribed beforehand. Clones were sequenced by immunoSEQ multiplex PCR, and TCRdb holds only the in-frame ones, with some missing. The sample shows hundreds of thousands of clones, more than 12% of them seen only once. Sequencing was carried out using naive CD4+ T cells from blood. Source of these receptors: a young man with type 1 diabetes.

In this sample, this clone turned up a few times. The genes are TRBV7-9 and TRBJ2-7; D could derive from TRBD1 or TRBD2 (6 bases each). CDR1 and CDR2 from the germline V gene are SEHNR and FQNEAQ (reference sequence). V lost 5 bases and J lost 6, with 11 bases in between. The CDR3 loop spans 12 amino acids. The CDR3 sequence: CASSIQGGEQYF. CDR3 DNA: TGTGCCAGCAGCATACAGGGAGGCGAGCAGTACTTC.

CDR3 DNA: TGTGCCAGCAGTGACTCTGGGGGCTACACCTTC. It codes for CASSDSGGYTF. This rearrangement joins TRBV6-4 to TRBJ1-2; D remains unclear. Trimming stripped 0 bases from V and 8 bases from J, with 4 bases between. Germline assignment: CDR1 MRHNA and CDR2 SNTAGT. The length of the CDR3 is 11 residues.

The chain has TRBV6-5 and TRBJ2-7; 8 nucleotides line up with TRBD1. The CDR3 is 13 amino acids. The V gene's germline CDR1 is MNHEY and CDR2 SVGAGI. The junction had 2 bases not matched to a gene; V was cut back by 7 bases and J by 0 bases. CDR3 sequence: CASTGQGSYEQYF. The CDR3 DNA follows: TGTGCCAGCACAGGACAGGGCTCCTACGAGCAGTACTTC.

This chain links TRBV6-5 with TRBJ1-1, with D unclear. Germline values: CDR1 MNHEY, CDR2 SVGAGI. Trimming took 0 bases from V and 10 from J, leaving 12 bases between them. The CDR3 sequence is 13 residues long. The CDR3 sequence is CASSYSTSRIAFF. The CDR3 bases are TGTGCCAGCAGTTACTCAACAAGTCGGATAGCTTTCTTT.

The rearrangement uses TRBV6-5 and TRBJ2-5; perhaps TRBD2 as D (5 bases). The CDR3 consists of 12 residues. The V end was cut by 11 bases, the J end by 0 bases, with 10 bases between. Germline V gives CDR1 MNHEY, CDR2 SVGAGI. CDR3 in DNA: TGTGCCGTAGCCGGGAACCAAGAGACCCAGTACTTC. Protein: CAVAGNQETQYF.

CDR3 in amino acids: CASSAITGRTNTGELFF. The CDR3 coding sequence is TGTGCCAGCAGTGCTATTACGGGACGTACCAACACCGGGGAGCTGTTTTTT. This rearrangement joins TRBV13 to TRBJ2-2; D possibly uses TRBD1 or TRBD2 (5 bases each). From germline, CDR1 is PRHDT and CDR2 FYEKMQ (reference sequence). Trimming removed 6 bases at V and 2 bases at J, with 19 bases between. This CDR3 has 17 amino acids.

This clone has more than one count but fewer than ten. The J gene is TRBJ2-5, the V gene TRBV27; a possible D gene is TRBD1 (5 bases). V lost 5 bases, J lost 4 bases, and 23 bases lay in between. The V gene's germline CDR1 is MNHEY and CDR2 SMNVEV (reference sequence). The CDR3 spans 17 residues. The CDR3 loop reads CASSNLLDSWTAETQYF. CDR3 nucleotides: TGTGCCAGCAGTAATTTACTCGACAGTTGGACGGCAGAGACCCAGTACTTC.

This clone came up a few times. The V gene is TRBV30, the J gene TRBJ1-5, with TRBD1 as a possible D gene (5 bases). V gave up 5 bases and J gave up 6 bases, with 14 bases separating them. The CDR3 covers 13 residues. CDR1 GTSNPN and CDR2 SVGIG come from the germline V gene (reference sequence). The CDR3, as DNA: TGTGCCTGGGGACGGGGGGTTGGTCAGCCCCAGCATTTT. Amino acids: CAWGRGVGQPQHF.

The chain is built from TRBV4-1 and TRBJ2-1, with 11 positions matching TRBD2. The CDR3 is made up of 15 amino acids. CDR1 is MGHRA and CDR2 is YSYEKL in the germline V gene. V lost 6 bases and J lost 5; bases outside the gene matches: 6. The CDR3 spells CASRRGTSGNNEQFF. The DNA for the CDR3 is TGCGCCAGCAGACGCGGGACTAGCGGTAACAATGAGCAGTTCTTC.

This clone was counted between two and nine times. This specimen includes other DNA sequences encoding the same CDR3. CDR3 sequence reads: CASSLSGDQPQHF. The CDR3 coding sequence is TGTGCCAGCAGCTTGTCGGGGGATCAGCCCCAGCATTTT. The chain recombines TRBV7-9 with TRBJ1-5, with a tentative D call TRBD1 (5 bases). This CDR3 is built from 13 residues. Trimming took off 3 bases at V and 5 bases at J, with 8 bases between the two ends. Germline values: CDR1 SEHNR, CDR2 FQNEAQ (reference sequence).

The table lists this clone with a few counts. This chain uses TRBV30 with TRBJ1-1; TRBD1 matches 7 bases. Germline loops: CDR1 GTSNPN, CDR2 SVGIG (reference sequence). Trimming cost V 2 bases and J 4 bases; bases outside gene matches: 10. CDR3 length equals 15 residues. CDR3 residues: CAWSSGVGQPTEAFF. CDR3 in DNA: TGTGCCTGGAGTTCCGGTGTGGGACAGCCCACTGAAGCTTTCTTT.

This clone occurred a few times. CDR3 loop: CAWRRFGSNQPQHF. The CDR3 DNA follows: TGTGCCTGGAGGAGATTTGGCTCTAATCAGCCCCAGCATTTT. V and J are TRBV30 and TRBJ1-5; the D is unclear. Per the germline V gene, CDR1 is GTSNPN and CDR2 is SVGIG (reference sequence). Trimming took off 3 bases at V and 4 bases at J, with 13 bases between the two ends. The CDR3 extends over 14 amino acids.

This clone was found a few times. V is TRBV18 and J is TRBJ2-3; D remains ambiguous. Trimming shortened V by 4 bases and J by 0 bases, and 5 bases separated the two germline ends. CDR1 is KGHSH, CDR2 LQKENI, per germline. This CDR3 contains 13 residues. The CDR3 sequence is CASSQSSTDTQYF. The CDR3 nucleotides are TGTGCCAGCTCACAATCTAGCACAGATACGCAGTATTTT.

This clone showed up just a few times. This chain connects TRBV6-5 to TRBJ1-2; D perhaps matches TRBD1 (6 bases). From germline, CDR1 is MNHEY and CDR2 SVGAGI. V was shortened by 4 bases and J by 4 bases, with 16 bases between the two germline ends. The CDR3 spans 15 residues. The CDR3 loop is CASSSMGAHPYGYTF. The CDR3 DNA is TGTGCCAGCAGTTCGATGGGGGCGCATCCCTATGGCTACACCTTC.

The chain is built from TRBV9 and TRBJ1-2; D not resolved. V lost 4 bases and J lost 0, with 10 bases in between. Germline loops: CDR1 SGDLS, CDR2 YYNGEE. This CDR3 has 14 amino acids. This chain's CDR3 is CASSPGIANYGYTF. CDR3 DNA: TGTGCCAGCAGCCCGGGGATCGCTAACTATGGCTACACCTTC. The variable domain in full, completed from reference TRBV9 and TRBJ1-2, reads DSGVTQTPKHLITATGQRVTLRCSPRSGDLSVYWYQQSLDQGLQFLIQYYNGEERAKGNILERFSAQQFPDLHSELNLSSLELGDSALYFCASSPGIANYGYTFGSGTRLTVV.